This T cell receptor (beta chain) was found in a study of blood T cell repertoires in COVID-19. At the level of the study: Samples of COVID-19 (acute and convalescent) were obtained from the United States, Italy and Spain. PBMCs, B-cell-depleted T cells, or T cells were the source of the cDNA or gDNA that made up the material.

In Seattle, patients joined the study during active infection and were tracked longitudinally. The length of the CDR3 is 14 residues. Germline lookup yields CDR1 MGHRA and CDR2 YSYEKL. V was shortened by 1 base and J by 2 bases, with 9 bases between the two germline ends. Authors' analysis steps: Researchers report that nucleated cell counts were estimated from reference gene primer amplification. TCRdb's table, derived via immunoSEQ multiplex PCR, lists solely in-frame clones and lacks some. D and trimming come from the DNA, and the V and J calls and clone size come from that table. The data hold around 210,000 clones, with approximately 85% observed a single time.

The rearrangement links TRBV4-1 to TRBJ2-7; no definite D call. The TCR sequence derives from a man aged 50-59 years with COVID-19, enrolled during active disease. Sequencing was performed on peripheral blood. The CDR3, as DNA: TGCGCCAGCAGCCAAGTCTTGGGCCCCTACGAGCAGTACTTC. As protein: CASSQVLGPYEQYF.